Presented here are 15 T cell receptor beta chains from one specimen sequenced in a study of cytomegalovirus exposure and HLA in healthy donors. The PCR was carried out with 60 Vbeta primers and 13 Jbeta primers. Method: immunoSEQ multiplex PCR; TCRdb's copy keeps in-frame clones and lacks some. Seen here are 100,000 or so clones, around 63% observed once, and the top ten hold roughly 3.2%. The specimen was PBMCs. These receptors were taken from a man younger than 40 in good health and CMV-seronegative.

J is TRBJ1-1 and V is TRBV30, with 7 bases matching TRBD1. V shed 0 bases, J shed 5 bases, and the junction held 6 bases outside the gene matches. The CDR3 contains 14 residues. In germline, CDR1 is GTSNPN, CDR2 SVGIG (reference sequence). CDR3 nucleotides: TGTGCCTGGAGTGTACAGGGGCGGGATACTGAAGCTTTCTTT. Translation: CAWSVQGRDTEAFF.

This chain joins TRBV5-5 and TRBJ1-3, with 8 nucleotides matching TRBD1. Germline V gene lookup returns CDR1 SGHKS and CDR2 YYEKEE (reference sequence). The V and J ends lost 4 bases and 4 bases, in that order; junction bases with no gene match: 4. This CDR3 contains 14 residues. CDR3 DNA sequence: TGTGCCAGCAGCCCACGGGACAGGGGAAACACCATATATTTT. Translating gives CASSPRDRGNTIYF.

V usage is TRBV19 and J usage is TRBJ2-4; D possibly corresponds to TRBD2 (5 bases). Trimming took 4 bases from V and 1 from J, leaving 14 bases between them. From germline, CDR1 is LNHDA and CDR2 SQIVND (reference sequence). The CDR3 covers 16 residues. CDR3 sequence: CASSKEGRGAKNIQYF. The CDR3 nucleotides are TGTGCCAGTAGTAAGGAAGGGCGCGGGGCCAAAAACATTCAGTACTTC.

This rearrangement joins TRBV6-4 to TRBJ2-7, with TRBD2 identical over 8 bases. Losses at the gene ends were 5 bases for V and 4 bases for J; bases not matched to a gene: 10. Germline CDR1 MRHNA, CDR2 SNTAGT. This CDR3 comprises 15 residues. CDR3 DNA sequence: TGTGCCAGCAGTTGTTGCGGGAGGTCCCCATACGAGCAGTACTTC. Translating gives CASSCCGRSPYEQYF.

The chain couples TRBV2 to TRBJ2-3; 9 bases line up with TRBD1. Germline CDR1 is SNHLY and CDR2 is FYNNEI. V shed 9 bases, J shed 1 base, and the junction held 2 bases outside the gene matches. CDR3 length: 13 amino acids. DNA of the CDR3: TGTGCCAGGCGGACAGGGGGCACAGATACGCAGTATTTT. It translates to CARRTGGTDTQYF.

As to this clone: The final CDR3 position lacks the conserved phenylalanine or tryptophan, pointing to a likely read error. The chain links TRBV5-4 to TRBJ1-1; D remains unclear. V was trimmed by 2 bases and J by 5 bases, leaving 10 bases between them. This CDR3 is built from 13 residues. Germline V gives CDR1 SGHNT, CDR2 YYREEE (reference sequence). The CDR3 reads CASSLHVETEAFL. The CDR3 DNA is TGTGCCAGCAGCTTACATGTTGAGACTGAAGCTTTCCTT.

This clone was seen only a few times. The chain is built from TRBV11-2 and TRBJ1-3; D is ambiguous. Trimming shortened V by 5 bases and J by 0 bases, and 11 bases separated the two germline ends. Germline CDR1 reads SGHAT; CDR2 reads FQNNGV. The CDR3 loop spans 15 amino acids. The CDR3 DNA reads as TGTGCCAGCAGCCCCAGGTCCCACTCTGGAAACACCATATATTTT. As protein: CASSPRSHSGNTIYF. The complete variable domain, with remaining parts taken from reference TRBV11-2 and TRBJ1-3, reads EAGVAQSPRYKIIEKRQSVAFWCNPISGHATLYWYQQILGQGPKLLIQFQNNGVVDDSQLPKDRFSAERLKGVDSTLKIQPAKLEDSAVYLCASSPRSHSGNTIYFGEGSWLTVV.

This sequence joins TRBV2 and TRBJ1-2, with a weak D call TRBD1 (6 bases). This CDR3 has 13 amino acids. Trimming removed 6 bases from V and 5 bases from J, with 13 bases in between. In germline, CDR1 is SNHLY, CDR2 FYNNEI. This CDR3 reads CASRPDRQYGYTF. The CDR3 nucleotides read TGTGCCAGCAGGCCCGACAGGCAATATGGCTACACCTTC.

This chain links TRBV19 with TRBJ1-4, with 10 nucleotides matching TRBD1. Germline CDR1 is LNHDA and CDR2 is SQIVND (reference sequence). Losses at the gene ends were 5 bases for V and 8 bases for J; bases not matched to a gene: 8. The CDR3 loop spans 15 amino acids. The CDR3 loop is CASSPPGQGREKLFF. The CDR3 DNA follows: TGTGCCAGTAGTCCACCGGGACAGGGGCGAGAAAAACTGTTTTTT.

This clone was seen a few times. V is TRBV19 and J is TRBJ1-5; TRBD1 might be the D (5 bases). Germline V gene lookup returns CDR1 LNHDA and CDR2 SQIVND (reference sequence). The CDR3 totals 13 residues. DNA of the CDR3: TGTTCGACGGGGGTAGGCCTTAATCAGCCCCAGCATTTT. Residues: CSTGVGLNQPQHF.

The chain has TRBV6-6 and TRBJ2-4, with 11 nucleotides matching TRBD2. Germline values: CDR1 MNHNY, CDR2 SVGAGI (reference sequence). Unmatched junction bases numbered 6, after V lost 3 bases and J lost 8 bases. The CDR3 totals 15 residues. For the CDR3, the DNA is TGTGCCAGCAGTTATTCGGGGACTAGCGGACACATTCAGTACTTC. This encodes CASSYSGTSGHIQYF.

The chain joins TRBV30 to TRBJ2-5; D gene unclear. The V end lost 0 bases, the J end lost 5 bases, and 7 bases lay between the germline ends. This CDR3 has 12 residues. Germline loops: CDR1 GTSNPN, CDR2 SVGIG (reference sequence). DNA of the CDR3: TGTGCCTGGAGTGTAATTCGGGAGACCCAGTACTTC. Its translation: CAWSVIRETQYF.

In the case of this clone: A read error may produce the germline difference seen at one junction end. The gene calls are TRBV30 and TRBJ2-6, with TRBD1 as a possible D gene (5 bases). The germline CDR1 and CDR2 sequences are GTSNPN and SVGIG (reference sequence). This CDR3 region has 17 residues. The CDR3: CAWSVPISHSGANGLTF. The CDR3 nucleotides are TGTGCCTGGAGTGTACCCATCAGCCACTCTGGGGCCAACGGCCTGACTTTC.

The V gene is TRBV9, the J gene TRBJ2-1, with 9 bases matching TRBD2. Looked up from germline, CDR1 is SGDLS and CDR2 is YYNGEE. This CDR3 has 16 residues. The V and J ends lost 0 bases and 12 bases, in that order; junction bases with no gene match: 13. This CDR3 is CASSVAGLASGIVQFF. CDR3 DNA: TGTGCCAGCAGCGTAGCGGGTCTGGCTAGCGGGATTGTGCAGTTCTTC.

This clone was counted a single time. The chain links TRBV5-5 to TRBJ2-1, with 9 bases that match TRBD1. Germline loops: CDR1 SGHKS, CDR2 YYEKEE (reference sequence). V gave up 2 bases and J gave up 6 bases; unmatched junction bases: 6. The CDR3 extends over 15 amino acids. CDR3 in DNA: TGTGCCAGCAGCTTCGCGGGACAGGGTATCAATGAGCAGTTCTTC. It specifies CASSFAGQGINEQFF.